What follows are 31 T cell receptor beta chains derived from one specimen sequenced in a study of blood T cell repertoires in COVID-19. The protocol was immunoSEQ multiplex PCR, while the TCRdb copy is restricted to in-frame clones and leaves out a portion. The sample lists about 140,000 clones, roughly 86% occurring once. Input material: peripheral blood. The receptors originated from a woman in her fifties or sixties with acute or convalescent COVID-19.

The chain uses TRBV24-1 and TRBJ2-2; 9 bases are a match to TRBD2. V trimming: 6 bases; J trimming: 6 bases; junction bases outside the gene matches: 4. Germline values: CDR1 KGHDR, CDR2 SFDVKD. The CDR3 length is 14 residues. CDR3 in DNA: TGTGCCACCAGTAGCGGGGGGTCGTCCGGGGAGCTGTTTTTT. This gives the protein CATSSGGSSGELFF.

The chain links TRBV7-3 to TRBJ2-1, with D possibly matching TRBD2 (7 bases). Germline loops: CDR1 SGHTA, CDR2 FQGTGA. The CDR3 sequence is 14 residues long. The V end was cut by 1 base, the J end by 6 bases, with 10 bases between. The CDR3 sequence: CASSLIGGANEQFF. As DNA, the CDR3 is TGTGCCAGCAGCTTAATAGGGGGGGCCAATGAGCAGTTCTTC.

There are a few counts of this clone. The V and J genes are TRBV28 and TRBJ1-2; a possible D gene is TRBD1 (6 bases). Trimming removed 4 bases from V and 3 bases from J, with 12 bases in between. Germline V gene data show CDR1 as MDHEN and CDR2 as SYDVKM. CDR3 length equals 14 residues. The CDR3 loop is CASSSTGKDYGYTF. CDR3 nucleotide sequence: TGTGCCAGCAGTTCGACAGGAAAGGACTATGGCTACACCTTC.

The chain uses TRBV5-1 and TRBJ1-1; D ambiguous. The CDR3 is 22 residues long. Germline values: CDR1 SGHRS, CDR2 YFSETQ. V was cut by 1 base and J by 1 base, with 32 bases left in between. The CDR3 DNA is TGCGCCAGCAGCTTGTTAAGCGCTCCCCCCGAGGGATCAACTGGAGGGAACACTGAAGCTTTCTTT. This codes for CASSLLSAPPEGSTGGNTEAFF.

The V gene is TRBV5-1, the J gene TRBJ2-5; the D is unclear. CDR1 and CDR2 from the germline V gene are SGHRS and YFSETQ. The CDR3 covers 13 residues. Trimming took off 5 bases at V and 5 bases at J, with 13 bases between the two ends. The CDR3 region is CASRWSGEETQYF. The CDR3 DNA sequence: TGCGCCAGCAGGTGGAGTGGAGAGGAGACCCAGTACTTC.

This rearrangement joins TRBV27 to TRBJ1-2; 8 nucleotides line up with TRBD1. V was pared by 3 bases and J by 5 bases, with 5 bases of the junction left unmatched. This CDR3 comprises 14 residues. Germline-derived CDR1 and CDR2 are MNHEY and SMNVEV (reference sequence). The CDR3 here is CASSFSTGAYGYTF. The CDR3 nucleotides are TGTGCCAGCAGTTTCTCGACAGGGGCTTATGGCTACACCTTC.

The chain has TRBV10-3 and TRBJ2-7; D is ambiguous. The germline V gene encodes CDR1 ENHRY and CDR2 SYGVKD. This CDR3 spans 12 amino acids. V was cut by 3 bases and J by 1 base, with 4 bases left in between. The CDR3 DNA is TGTGCCATCAGTGAACAATCCTACGAGCAGTACTTC. Translating gives CAISEQSYEQYF.

The chain employs TRBV5-1 and TRBJ2-2; 12 positions agree with TRBD1. The CDR3 is 16 amino acids. CDR1 is SGHRS and CDR2 is YFSETQ in the germline V gene. Trimming took 3 bases from V and 5 from J; bases not matched to a gene: 5. The CDR3 sequence: CASSSGTGGNTGELFF. In DNA, the CDR3 is TGCGCCAGCAGCTCGGGGACAGGGGGCAATACCGGGGAGCTGTTTTTT.

The J gene is TRBJ2-3, the V gene TRBV4-2; TRBD2 matches 8 bases. Germline V gene sequence: CDR1 LGHNA, CDR2 YNFKEQ. The CDR3 has 16 residues. V gave up 0 bases and J gave up 6 bases; unmatched junction bases: 8. The CDR3 DNA reads TGTGCCAGCAGCCAAGAGGACCGGGGGGGCAGGGATACGCAGTATTTT. Its translation: CASSQEDRGGRDTQYF.

V and J are TRBV5-1 and TRBJ2-1; 7 bases fit TRBD1. Losses at the gene ends were 4 bases for V and 7 bases for J; bases not matched to a gene: 8. This CDR3 is built from 14 residues. Germline V gene data show CDR1 as SGHRS and CDR2 as YFSETQ. CDR3 region: CASSTDRFENEQFF. The DNA for the CDR3 is TGCGCCAGCAGCACGGACAGGTTTGAGAATGAGCAGTTCTTC.

The chain combines TRBV6-4 with TRBJ2-2; D is undetermined. The germline CDR1 and CDR2 sequences are MRHNA and SNTAGT. The CDR3 totals 11 residues. The ends were cut back, 8 bases at V and 11 bases at J, with 12 bases in the middle. CDR3: CASSDMAELFF. As DNA, the CDR3 is TGTGCCAGCTCTGACATGGCCGAGCTGTTTTTT.

This rearrangement joins TRBV7-8 to TRBJ2-5, with a weak D call TRBD2 (5 bases). The CDR3 has 16 residues. V was shortened by 1 base and J by 1 base, with 13 bases between the two germline ends. CDR1 is SGHVS, CDR2 FQNEAQ, per germline. The CDR3 sequence: CASSLEAGDIQETQYF. The CDR3 bases are TGTGCCAGCAGCTTAGAAGCCGGGGATATCCAAGAGACCCAGTACTTC.

The chain couples TRBV12-5 to TRBJ2-5; a possible D gene is TRBD1 (6 bases). Germline CDR1 LGHNT, CDR2 FRNRAP. CDR3 length: 14 residues. Trimming removed 1 base from V and 5 bases from J, with 11 bases in between. CDR3 amino acids: CASGLGQVGETQYF. The CDR3 bases are TGTGCTAGTGGTTTGGGACAGGTCGGCGAGACCCAGTACTTC.

The chain employs TRBV4-3 and TRBJ2-7; TRBD1 matches 10 bases. With 3 bases clipped from V and 2 bases from J, the junction kept 4 bases outside the gene matches. This CDR3 spans 15 amino acids. Germline-derived CDR1 and CDR2 are LGHNA and YSLEER. The CDR3 sequence: CASSHGTGVPYEQYF. The CDR3 DNA reads TGCGCCAGCAGCCACGGGACAGGGGTCCCCTACGAGCAGTACTTC.

V usage is TRBV10-1 and J usage is TRBJ1-1; the match to TRBD1 covers 10 bases. The CDR3 contains 18 residues. The trim removed 7 bases at V and 5 bases at J, leaving 19 bases unmatched. Per germline, CDR1 WNHNN and CDR2 SYGVQD (reference sequence). The CDR3 coding sequence is TGCGCCAGCAAGGAAAGTCCGAGACAGGGGGCGCGTTCTACTGAAGCTTTCTTT. The encoded protein is CASKESPRQGARSTEAFF.

This clone came up once. V gene TRBV20-1 combines with J gene TRBJ1-2; D uncertain. Germline V gene data show CDR1 as DFQATT and CDR2 as SNEGSKA (reference sequence). The length of the CDR3 is 12 residues. V was trimmed by 3 bases and J by 3 bases, leaving 8 bases between them. CDR3 nucleotides: TGCAGTGCTAGTTCGGGAGACTATGGCTACACCTTC. Its protein product is CSASSGDYGYTF.

As to this clone: Other DNA sequences from this sample encode an identical CDR3 as well. The rearrangement links TRBV28 to TRBJ1-1; tentatively, D is TRBD1 (5 bases). The CDR3 sequence is 12 residues long. Per the germline V gene, CDR1 is MDHEN and CDR2 is SYDVKM. V was cut by 7 bases and J by 10 bases, with 16 bases left in between. CDR3 in DNA: TGTGCCAGCATTAATCCGGGGCGGGGAGCTTTCTTT. It specifies CASINPGRGAFF.

The rearrangement links TRBV7-8 to TRBJ2-3, with 8 bases lining up with TRBD1. V shed 5 bases, J shed 5 bases, and the junction held 18 bases outside the gene matches. This CDR3 has 18 amino acids. Germline V gene lookup returns CDR1 SGHVS and CDR2 FQNEAQ. The chain's CDR3 is CASSNPGVAGGLIDTQYF. The CDR3 nucleotides read TGTGCCAGCAGCAATCCTGGAGTCGCAGGGGGCCTGATAGATACGCAGTATTTT. The full variable domain, completed using reference TRBV7-8 and TRBJ2-3, is GAGVSQSPRYKVAKRGQDVALRCDPISGHVSLFWYQQALGQGPEFLTYFQNEAQLDKSGLPSDRFFAERPEGSVSTLKIQRTQQEDSAVYLCASSNPGVAGGLIDTQYFGPGTRLTVL.

The rearrangement joins TRBV6-5 to TRBJ1-1, with D unclear. CDR3 length: 15 amino acids. CDR1 MNHEY and CDR2 SVGAGI come from the germline V gene. The V end lost 0 bases, the J end lost 1 base, and 9 bases lay between the germline ends. CDR3 nucleotide sequence: TGTGCCAGCAGTTACTCGACATCCGGGAACACTGAAGCTTTCTTT. Protein product: CASSYSTSGNTEAFF.

In DNA form, the CDR3 reads TGTGCCAGTAGTTTACGGGGGGCCAGCTCTGGAAACACCATATATTTT. This gives the protein CASSLRGASSGNTIYF. This sequence joins TRBV19 and TRBJ1-3; tentatively, D is TRBD1 (6 bases). This CDR3 has 16 amino acids. Germline V gene lookup returns CDR1 LNHDA and CDR2 SQIVND (reference sequence). The ends were cut back, 5 bases at V and 0 bases at J, with 14 bases in the middle. Complete variable domain (other parts from reference TRBV19 and TRBJ1-3): DGGITQSPKYLFRKEGQNVTLSCEQNLNHDAMYWYRQDPGQGLRLIYYSQIVNDFQKGDIAEGYSVSREKKESFPLTVTSAQKNPTAFYLCASSLRGASSGNTIYFGEGSWLTVV.

The chain joins TRBV6-5 to TRBJ2-7; TRBD1 matches at 9 bases. The CDR3 extends over 14 amino acids. The germline CDR1 and CDR2 sequences are MNHEY and SVGAGI. The V and J ends lost 6 bases and 6 bases, in that order; junction bases with no gene match: 9. The CDR3 DNA reads as TGTGCCAGCAGCCGGGGACAGGGTCCCTTCGAGCAGTACTTC. It yields the protein CASSRGQGPFEQYF.

This clone was detected a few times. The V gene is TRBV28, the J gene TRBJ2-7, with 8 bases fitting TRBD1. There are 14 residues in the CDR3. Trimming cost V 7 bases and J 5 bases; bases outside gene matches: 10. Germline V gene sequence: CDR1 MDHEN, CDR2 SYDVKM. The CDR3: CASIPGQAFHEQYF. For the CDR3, the DNA is TGTGCCAGCATCCCGGGACAGGCTTTCCACGAGCAGTACTTC.

The chain employs TRBV7-9 and TRBJ1-2; 8 bases map to TRBD1. The CDR3 covers 17 residues. Germline V gene data show CDR1 as SEHNR and CDR2 as FQNEAQ (reference sequence). The V and J ends lost 4 bases and 6 bases, in that order; junction bases with no gene match: 16. CDR3: CASSSPQAQGALDGYTF. The DNA for the CDR3 is TGTGCCAGCAGCTCACCGCAAGCCCAGGGGGCGTTGGATGGCTACACCTTC.

The sample holds a few counts of this clone. V gene TRBV3-1 (or the pseudogene TRBV3-2) combines with J gene TRBJ1-2, with TRBD1 matching over 7 bases. V lost 4 bases to trimming and J lost 7 bases; unmatched junction nucleotides: 12. The V gene's germline CDR1 is LGHDT and CDR2 YNNKEL (reference sequence). This CDR3 comprises 15 residues. The CDR3 region has the DNA TGTGCCAGCAGCCCCAGACAGGGTGGAATGGGTGGCTACACCTTC. Translated: CASSPRQGGMGGYTF.

The chain has TRBV11-2 and TRBJ1-5; D is possibly TRBD1 (5 bases). This CDR3 spans 15 amino acids. Per germline, CDR1 SGHAT and CDR2 FQNNGV. Deletions cut 2 bases from V and 0 bases from J, with 8 bases between. The CDR3 DNA follows: TGTGCCAGCAGCTTATCAGGGTCTAGCAATCAGCCCCAGCATTTT. Amino acids: CASSLSGSSNQPQHF.

This chain uses TRBV10-3 with TRBJ2-3; TRBD1 is a possible D gene (5 bases). Between the trimmed V and J ends, which lost 0 bases and 4 bases, there was a span of 14 bases. CDR3 length: 16 residues. The germline CDR1 and CDR2 sequences are ENHRY and SYGVKD. CDR3: CAISESDPRGSDTQYF. The DNA of the CDR3 is TGTGCCATCAGTGAGTCGGACCCAAGGGGTTCAGATACGCAGTATTTT.

The chain is built from TRBV28 and TRBJ2-7; 9 nucleotides line up with TRBD1. The V segment lost 6 bases and the J segment 6 bases; nucleotides outside the gene matches: 9. Germline V lookup: CDR1 MDHEN, CDR2 SYDVKM. CDR3 length: 14 residues. The CDR3 loop is CASRTTGGEVEQYF. CDR3 DNA sequence: TGTGCCAGCAGGACGACAGGGGGGGAAGTCGAGCAGTACTTC.

This chain links TRBV28 with TRBJ2-1; TRBD2 matches at 7 bases. The CDR3 covers 15 residues. V lost 5 bases, J lost 7 bases, and 11 bases stayed unmatched. Germline loops: CDR1 MDHEN, CDR2 SYDVKM. The CDR3 nucleotides are TGTGCCAGCAGTCCTGGAGGCGGGGGTATTAATGAGCAGTTCTTC. Translating gives CASSPGGGGINEQFF.

This chain joins TRBV24-1 and TRBJ2-2; D might be TRBD1 (6 bases). Germline V lookup: CDR1 KGHDR, CDR2 SFDVKD. The CDR3 is 17 residues long. Trimming removed 2 bases at V and 2 bases at J, with 14 bases between. CDR3: CATSDYDRRTNTGELFF. The CDR3 DNA reads as TGTGCCACCAGTGATTATGACAGGAGGACTAACACCGGGGAGCTGTTTTTT.

V usage is TRBV4-2 and J usage is TRBJ2-2; 8 nucleotides align to TRBD2. V shed 0 bases, J shed 3 bases, and the junction held 12 bases outside the gene matches. Germline CDR1 LGHNA, CDR2 YNFKEQ. The CDR3 spans 19 residues. The CDR3 nucleotides read TGTGCCAGCAGCCAAGATCTATCTTTGGCTAGCGGGTACACCGGGGAGCTGTTTTTT. Translation gives CASSQDLSLASGYTGELFF.

The chain combines TRBV5-1 with TRBJ1-1, with a weak D call TRBD1 (5 bases). CDR3 length equals 13 residues. The V and J ends lost 1 base and 7 bases respectively, with 11 bases between them. Germline assignment: CDR1 SGHRS and CDR2 YFSETQ. The CDR3 loop reads CASSLRSGIEAFF. CDR3 bases: TGCGCCAGCAGCTTGAGGTCAGGGATTGAAGCTTTCTTT.